Shown below are 29 T cell receptor beta chains from a single sample sequenced in a study of T cells in localized non-small cell lung cancer. TCRdb's copy holds only in-frame clones and misses some; the assay was immunoSEQ multiplex PCR. The sample has 100,000 or so clones, roughly 91% seen once. The source was PBMCs, collected before any cancer treatment. The receptors stem from a woman between 40 and 69 years old with stage II squamous cell lung carcinoma.

The gene calls are TRBV19 and TRBJ2-3; D gene uncertain. V was clipped by 3 bases and J by 0 bases, with 10 bases between them. CDR1 is LNHDA, CDR2 SQIVND, per germline (reference sequence). The CDR3 length is 15 residues. The CDR3 spells CASSMFSTSTDTQYF. For the CDR3, the DNA is TGTGCCAGTAGTATGTTTAGCACGAGCACAGATACGCAGTATTTT.

This chain connects TRBV2 to TRBJ2-1; possibly TRBD1 for D (5 bases). Trimming shortened V by 6 bases and J by 8 bases, and 14 bases separated the two germline ends. CDR3 size: 13 residues. Germline assignment: CDR1 SNHLY and CDR2 FYNNEI. The CDR3 loop reads CASSGQVGDEQFF. As DNA, the CDR3 is TGTGCCAGCAGCGGCCAGGTAGGGGATGAGCAGTTCTTC.

This clone was picked up one time. Within the sample, other DNA sequences also encode this same CDR3. The rearrangement links TRBV5-1 to TRBJ1-1, with D perhaps TRBD1 (5 bases). V lost 2 bases and J lost 1, with 9 bases in between. This CDR3 has 14 residues. Germline lookup yields CDR1 SGHRS and CDR2 YFSETQ. As DNA, the CDR3 is TGCGCCAGCAGCTTAGGGACGGCGAACACTGAAGCTTTCTTT. Translation gives CASSLGTANTEAFF.

The rearrangement joins TRBV6-5 to TRBJ1-6; D gene ambiguous. CDR1 MNHEY and CDR2 SVGAGI come from the germline V gene. V dropped 4 bases and J dropped 8 bases, with 15 bases sitting between them. The CDR3 has 15 amino acids. CDR3 bases: TGTGCCAGCAGTTTTCGACACCCAGCGGATTCACCCCTCCACTTT. Translation gives CASSFRHPADSPLHF.

This rearrangement joins TRBV11-2 to TRBJ1-4; D is perhaps TRBD1 (5 bases). The CDR3 covers 16 residues. The germline V gene encodes CDR1 SGHAT and CDR2 FQNNGV. V lost 1 base, J lost 8 bases, and 17 bases lay in between. CDR3 residues: CASSLGDPPRREKLFF. The CDR3 DNA reads TGTGCCAGCAGCTTAGGGGACCCACCTAGAAGGGAAAAACTGTTTTTT.

The J gene is TRBJ1-2, the V gene TRBV5-1; 7 positions agree with TRBD1. The V segment lost 1 base and the J segment 2 bases; nucleotides outside the gene matches: 5. Germline-derived CDR1 and CDR2 are SGHRS and YFSETQ. The CDR3 runs 15 residues. Written as DNA, the CDR3 is TGCGCCAGCAGCTTGAGGGGACAGACCAACTATGGCTACACCTTC. Its translation: CASSLRGQTNYGYTF.

The rearrangement links TRBV5-1 to TRBJ2-3; a weak D match, TRBD2 (5 bases). In germline, CDR1 is SGHRS, CDR2 YFSETQ. V was cut by 0 bases and J by 6 bases, with 11 bases left in between. The CDR3 extends over 14 amino acids. In nucleotides, the CDR3 is TGCGCCAGCAGCTTGGCGGGAACGTGGGATACGCAGTATTTT. This encodes CASSLAGTWDTQYF.

In its sample, this clone was seen once. V and J are TRBV7-2 and TRBJ1-1; TRBD1 aligns across 9 bases. The CDR3 has 13 residues. Germline V CDR1 and CDR2: SGHTA, FQGNSA. Trimming cost V 4 bases and J 7 bases; bases outside gene matches: 4. CDR3 DNA sequence: TGTGCCAGCAGCTCTCGGACAGGGGTTGAAGCTTTCTTT. Translation: CASSSRTGVEAFF.

The chain has TRBV4-1 and TRBJ2-5; D is possibly TRBD1 (6 bases). The V gene lost 9 bases and the J gene lost 5 bases, with 16 bases spanning the gap. Germline CDR1 is MGHRA and CDR2 is YSYEKL. This CDR3 is 13 amino acids long. For the CDR3, the DNA is TGCGCCAGTTCAAAGGGGGTGGGGGAGACCCAGTACTTC. It encodes CASSKGVGETQYF.

The J gene is TRBJ1-1, the V gene TRBV5-5; D is unclear. The germline V gene has CDR1 SGHKS and CDR2 YYEKEE (reference sequence). Trimming cost V 3 bases and J 11 bases, with 14 bases left between them. The CDR3 runs 12 residues. The CDR3 is CASSSGLVVAFF. In nucleotides, the CDR3 is TGTGCCAGCAGCTCCGGGCTGGTTGTTGCTTTCTTT.

CDR3: CASSIAGSTDTQYF. The CDR3 DNA follows: TGTGCCAGTAGTATAGCGGGGAGCACAGATACGCAGTATTTT. The chain links TRBV19 to TRBJ2-3; the D gene is possibly TRBD2 (5 bases). The CDR3 has 14 residues. Trimming removed 1 base at V and 0 bases at J, with 5 bases between. Germline CDR1 LNHDA, CDR2 SQIVND (reference sequence).

This chain uses TRBV7-9 with TRBJ1-5; TRBD1 might be the D (6 bases). V was trimmed by 1 base and J by 3 bases, leaving 19 bases between them. The CDR3 is made up of 18 amino acids. Germline CDR1 is SEHNR and CDR2 is FQNEAQ (reference sequence). CDR3: CASSLGSLQGGYNQPQHF. CDR3 sequence (DNA): TGTGCCAGCAGCTTAGGCAGTTTACAGGGAGGATACAATCAGCCCCAGCATTTT.

The chain has TRBV28 and TRBJ1-5, with D perhaps TRBD1 (5 bases). This CDR3 spans 14 amino acids. V was shortened by 5 bases and J by 6 bases, with 14 bases between the two germline ends. Germline loops: CDR1 MDHEN, CDR2 SYDVKM. Here the CDR3 DNA reads TGTGCCAGCAGTCCCGTGGGGCGGGGTCAGCCCCAGCATTTT. Translating gives CASSPVGRGQPQHF.

CDR3 bases: TGTGCCAGCAGCGACTATGGGGGCACAGATACGCAGTATTTT. Translated: CASSDYGGTDTQYF. The chain combines TRBV27 with TRBJ2-3, with D maybe TRBD2 (5 bases). Looked up from germline, CDR1 is MNHEY and CDR2 is SMNVEV (reference sequence). Trimming removed 6 bases from V and 1 base from J, with 11 bases in between. This CDR3 contains 14 residues.

V usage is TRBV6-1 and J usage is TRBJ1-2; TRBD1 aligns across 8 bases. The CDR3 loop spans 13 amino acids. V lost 8 bases to trimming and J lost 6 bases; unmatched junction nucleotides: 8. Germline CDR1 and CDR2: MNHNS and SASEGT. DNA of the CDR3: TGTGCCAGCTCGACAGGGGCTTGGAATGGCTACACCTTC. Translated: CASSTGAWNGYTF.

Remarks on this clone: An end of the junction differs from the germline gene, which may be a read error. This chain connects TRBV11-2 to TRBJ2-7, with 10 bases that match TRBD2. The CDR3 covers 13 residues. Germline CDR1 SGHAT, CDR2 FQNNGV. CDR3 sequence reads: CASSLDPGTSASF. The CDR3 DNA reads as TGTGCCAGCAGCTTAGACCCCGGGACTAGCGCGAGCTTC.

J is TRBJ2-4 and V is TRBV18; tentatively, D is TRBD1 or TRBD2 (5 bases each). The CDR3 has 14 amino acids. Germline V gene sequence: CDR1 KGHSH, CDR2 LQKENI. Trimming pared 3 bases from V and 2 bases from J, leaving 8 bases between. DNA for the CDR3: TGTGCCAGCTCACCGGGGGTAACCAAAAACATTCAGTACTTC. It encodes CASSPGVTKNIQYF.

V is TRBV18 and J is TRBJ2-4; D is ambiguous. The CDR3 consists of 16 residues. Germline V gene data show CDR1 as KGHSH and CDR2 as LQKENI. V was clipped by 3 bases and J by 6 bases, with 18 bases between them. This chain's CDR3 is CASSPATTSYLNIQYF. CDR3 nucleotide sequence: TGTGCCAGCTCACCGGCTACCACATCATACTTAAACATTCAGTACTTC.

This rearrangement joins TRBV11-2 to TRBJ1-1, with no clear D. The V end lost 6 bases, the J end lost 7 bases, and 12 bases lay between the germline ends. The CDR3 is 12 residues long. Germline loops: CDR1 SGHAT, CDR2 FQNNGV. The CDR3 is CASRGAWGEAFF. CDR3 DNA sequence: TGTGCCAGCAGGGGAGCGTGGGGTGAAGCTTTCTTT.

This clone was seen only once. The rearrangement links TRBV5-4 to TRBJ1-3; D unclear. The CDR3 runs to 15 residues. Trimming took off 0 bases at V and 0 bases at J, with 7 bases between the two ends. Germline assignment: CDR1 SGHNT and CDR2 YYREEE (reference sequence). The CDR3 here is CASSLVGNSGNTIYF. DNA for the CDR3: TGTGCCAGCAGCTTGGTGGGGAACTCTGGAAACACCATATATTTT.

The chain combines TRBV20-1 with TRBJ1-3; no clear D gene. V lost 3 bases to trimming and J lost 1 base, with 1 base between them. The CDR3 has 11 residues. The germline gives CDR1 DFQATT, CDR2 SNEGSKA (reference sequence). The CDR3 protein is CSARSGNTIYF. CDR3 nucleotides: TGCAGTGCTAGGTCTGGAAACACCATATATTTT.

The CDR3 coding sequence is TGCGCCAGCAGCCAAGTTGGGGCTGGGATGAACACTGAAGCTTTCTTT. This translates into CASSQVGAGMNTEAFF. The V and J genes are TRBV4-1 and TRBJ1-1; D may be TRBD1 (5 bases). Between the trimmed V and J ends, which lost 1 base and 0 bases, there was a span of 12 bases. CDR1 is MGHRA and CDR2 is YSYEKL in the germline V gene. The CDR3 has 16 amino acids.

This chain uses TRBV6-1 with TRBJ2-2; 8 positions agree with TRBD1. Germline V gene data show CDR1 as MNHNS and CDR2 as SASEGT. CDR3 length: 14 amino acids. J lost 6 bases, V lost 7 bases, and 7 bases had no gene match. As DNA, the CDR3 is TGTGCCAGCACCGACAGGGGAGGTCCCGGGGAGCTGTTTTTT. Translated: CASTDRGGPGELFF.

The chain combines TRBV9 with TRBJ1-1; TRBD1 agrees at 9 bases. V lost 4 bases and J lost 11; bases outside the gene matches: 9. CDR1 is SGDLS and CDR2 is YYNGEE in the germline V gene. This CDR3 region has 13 residues. CDR3 loop: CASSPRDREWAFF. The CDR3 DNA reads TGTGCCAGCAGCCCTCGGGACAGGGAATGGGCTTTCTTT.

The chain employs TRBV29-1 and TRBJ2-2; the D call may be TRBD1 or TRBD2 (5 bases each). Germline V CDR1 and CDR2: SQVTM, ANQGSEA. CDR3 length: 16 residues. The V and J ends lost 4 bases and 2 bases respectively, with 17 bases between them. The CDR3 loop is CSVVILARGNTGELFF. CDR3 coding DNA: TGCAGCGTTGTTATTTTGGCGAGGGGAAACACCGGGGAGCTGTTTTTT.

The V and J genes are TRBV6-6 and TRBJ1-2, with TRBD1 matching 8 bases. The CDR3 spans 11 residues. The germline CDR1 and CDR2 sequences are MNHNY and SVGAGI (reference sequence). J lost 6 bases, V lost 8 bases, and 2 bases had no gene match. The CDR3 reads CASRTGNGYTF. CDR3 in DNA: TGTGCCAGCCGGACAGGGAATGGCTACACCTTC.

The chain employs TRBV13 and TRBJ1-1, with TRBD1 as a possible D gene (5 bases). Germline V gene sequence: CDR1 PRHDT, CDR2 FYEKMQ (reference sequence). V gave up 5 bases and J gave up 2 bases, with 15 bases separating them. The CDR3 is made up of 15 amino acids. DNA of the CDR3: TGTGCCAGCAGCCCCAGTTTGAGGGGAAACACTGAAGCTTTCTTT. This codes for CASSPSLRGNTEAFF.

The chain couples TRBV7-2 to TRBJ2-3; the D is unclear. Between the trimmed V and J ends, which lost 5 bases and 2 bases, there was a span of 5 bases. The CDR3 covers 12 residues. From germline, CDR1 is SGHTA and CDR2 FQGNSA. CDR3 sequence reads: CASSRTTDTQYF. The CDR3 region has the DNA TGTGCCAGCAGCCGCACCACAGATACGCAGTATTTT.

This chain joins TRBV2 and TRBJ2-2; unclear D gene. There are 10 residues in the CDR3. Trimming shortened V by 8 bases and J by 5 bases, and 3 bases separated the two germline ends. Germline V gives CDR1 SNHLY, CDR2 FYNNEI. CDR3 in DNA: TGTGCCAGCGGGACCGGGGAGCTGTTTTTT. Residues: CASGTGELFF.